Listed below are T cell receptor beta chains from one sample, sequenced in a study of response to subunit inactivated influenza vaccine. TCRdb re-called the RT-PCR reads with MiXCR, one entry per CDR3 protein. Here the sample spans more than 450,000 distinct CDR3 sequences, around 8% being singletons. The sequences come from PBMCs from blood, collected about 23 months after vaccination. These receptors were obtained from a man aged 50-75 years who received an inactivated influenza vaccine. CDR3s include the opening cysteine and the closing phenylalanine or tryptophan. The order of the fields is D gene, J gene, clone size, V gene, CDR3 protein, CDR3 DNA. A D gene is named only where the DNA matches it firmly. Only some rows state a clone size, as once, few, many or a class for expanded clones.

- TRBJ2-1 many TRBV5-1 CASSLDRASYNEQFF TGCGCCAGCAGCTTGGACAGGGCTTCCTACAATGAGCAGTTCTTC
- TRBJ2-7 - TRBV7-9 CASSLALVQEQYF TGTGCCAGCAGCTTAGCGCTAGTACAGGAGCAGTACTTC
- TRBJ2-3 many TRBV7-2 CASSPNRVRSTDTQYF TGTGCCAGCAGCCCTAACAGGGTTAGGAGCACAGATACGCAGTATTTT
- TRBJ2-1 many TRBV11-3 CASSLGGAEQFF TGTGCCAGCAGCTTAGGGGGGGCAGAGCAGTTCTTC
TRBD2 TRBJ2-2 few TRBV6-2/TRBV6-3 CASSPFKTSGDANTGELFF TGTGCCAGCAGCCCCTTTAAGACTAGCGGGGACGCGAACACCGGGGAGCTGTTTTTT
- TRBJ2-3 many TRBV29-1 CSVEAQSGADTQYF TGCAGCGTTGAAGCGCAGTCGGGGGCAGATACGCAGTATTTT
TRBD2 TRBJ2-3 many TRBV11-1 CASSLPSPLAGGQFSTDTQYF TGTGCCAGCAGCTTACCCTCCCCCCTAGCGGGGGGCCAATTTAGCACAGATACGCAGTATTTT
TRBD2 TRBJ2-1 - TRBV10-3 CAISESTTSGRYEQFF TGTGCCATCAGTGAGTCAACGACTAGCGGGAGATATGAGCAGTTCTTC
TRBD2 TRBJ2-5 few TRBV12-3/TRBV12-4 CASSGGLAGAETQYF TGTGCCAGCAGTGGGGGACTAGCGGGAGCAGAGACCCAGTACTTC
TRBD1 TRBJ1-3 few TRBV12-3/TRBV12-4 CASSAQGALGNTIYF TGTGCCAGCAGTGCGCAGGGGGCACTTGGAAACACCATATATTTT
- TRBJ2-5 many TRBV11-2 CASSLYTGTQDTQYF TGTGCCAGCAGCTTATATACAGGGACCCAAGATACCCAGTACTTC
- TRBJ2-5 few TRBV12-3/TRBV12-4 CASRGPQETQYF TGTGCCAGCAGGGGGCCCCAAGAGACCCAGTACTTC
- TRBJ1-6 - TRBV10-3 CAISGQGVRNSPLHF TGTGCCATCAGTGGCCAGGGCGTGAGGAATTCACCCCTCCACTTT
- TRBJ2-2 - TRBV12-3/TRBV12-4 CASNPGGANTGELFF TGTGCCAGCAACCCCGGGGGCGCGAACACCGGGGAGCTGTTTTTT